The rows below give T cell receptor beta chains drawn from one sample of a study of cytomegalovirus exposure and HLA in healthy donors. Method: immunoSEQ multiplex PCR; TCRdb's copy keeps in-frame clones and lacks some. The sample carries more than 100,000 clones, around 86% recorded once. Specimen: PBMCs. All receptors come from a woman in her fifties or sixties in good health and CMV-seropositive. Both conserved end residues are part of each CDR3. A D gene is named only where the DNA matches it firmly. Clone sizes are given selectively: once, few, many, or a class where the clone is expanded.

j_call d_call cdr3_length clone_size v_call cdr3_nt cdr3_aa
TRBJ1-1 TRBD1 15 . TRBV9 TGTGCCAGCAGCGTAGGACAGGGGATGAACACTGAAGCTTTCTTT CASSVGQGMNTEAFF
TRBJ1-1 . 12 . TRBV25-1 TGTGCCAGCAGTGTCCCCAGGGCTGAAGCTTTCTTT CASSVPRAEAFF
TRBJ2-5 . 12 . TRBV7-9 TGTGCCAGCAGCTTAGGAGTCGGGACCCAGTACTTC CASSLGVGTQYF
TRBJ1-2 . 15 . TRBV5-1 TGCGCCAGCAGCTTAACCCCACCGGGAGACTATGGCTACACCTTC CASSLTPPGDYGYTF
TRBJ1-1 TRBD1 15 . TRBV19 TGTGCCAGTAGTAGTACAGGGGCTATGAACACTGAAGCTTTCTTT CASSSTGAMNTEAFF
TRBJ2-3 . 13 once TRBV28 TGTGCCAGCACCCCGGGATTCTGGGATACGCAGTATTTT CASTPGFWDTQYF
TRBJ1-1 . 12 . TRBV5-8 TGTGCCAGCAGACCTATGAACACTGAAGCTTTCTTT CASRPMNTEAFF
TRBJ1-4 TRBD1 16 . TRBV4-1 TGCGCCAGCAGCTACGACAGGGATGGGGCTAATGAAAAACTGTTTTTT CASSYDRDGANEKLFF
TRBJ2-1 . 16 . TRBV11-2 TGTGCCAGCAGCTTTCTTACAGGGTGGAATACAAATGAGCAGTTCTTC CASSFLTGWNTNEQFF
TRBJ1-5 . 13 . TRBV10-3 TGTGCCATCGGGGGGGGCGCAGGACAGCCCCAGCATTTT CAIGGGAGQPQHF
TRBJ2-3 TRBD1 17 . TRBV18 TGTGCCAGCTCACATAGACAGGGTTCAGTGAGCACAGATACGCAGTATTTT CASSHRQGSVSTDTQYF
TRBJ1-1 . 15 . TRBV10-3 TGTGCCATCAGTGAGGGGGGGGTCGAGGTCACTGAAGCTTTCTTT CAISEGGVEVTEAFF
TRBJ2-7 TRBD1 13 . TRBV2 TGTGCCAGCCTGGGACAGGGATTGTACGAGCAGTACTTC CASLGQGLYEQYF
TRBJ2-1 TRBD1 15 . TRBV5-4 TGTGCCAGCAGCTTTCAGGGACAGGCCAACAATGAGCAGTTCTTC CASSFQGQANNEQFF
TRBJ2-5 TRBD2 16 . TRBV7-7 TGTGCTAGCAGCTCGATTCTAGCGGGGCGCCAAGAGACCCAGTACTTC CASSSILAGRQETQYF
TRBJ2-2 TRBD1 15 . TRBV5-1 TGCGCCAGCAGCTCCGGACAGGGGAACACCGGGGAGCTGTTTTTT CASSSGQGNTGELFF
TRBJ2-6 . 15 . TRBV18 TGTGCCAGCTCGCGAAGGGGGTCTGGGGCCAACGTCCTGACTTTC CASSRRGSGANVLTF
TRBJ2-7 TRBD1 13 . TRBV7-9 TGTGCCAGCAGCCGGGACAGCTCCTACGAGCAGTACTTC CASSRDSSYEQYF
TRBJ2-1 TRBD2 17 . TRBV29-1 TGCAGCGTCTTCGGACTAGCGGGGGGGCGATCCTACAATGAGCAGTTCTTC CSVFGLAGGRSYNEQFF
TRBJ1-3 TRBD1 17 . TRBV18 TGTGCCAGCTCACCAGGAGCTACGACAGGGGATGGAAACACCATATATTTT CASSPGATTGDGNTIYF
TRBJ1-2 . 13 . TRBV2 TGTGCCAGCAGGGCTCCGACATTAGGTGGCTACACCTTC CASRAPTLGGYTF
TRBJ2-1 TRBD2 15 . TRBV7-3 TGTGCCAGCAGCTTGGGACTAGCGTACCACAATGAGCAGTTCTTC CASSLGLAYHNEQFF
TRBJ2-7 TRBD2 15 . TRBV7-9 TGTGCCAGCAGCTCCCCGGGGGGGGGTTCCTACGAGCAGTACTTC CASSSPGGGSYEQYF
TRBJ1-3 . 15 once TRBV5-1 TGCGCCAGCAGCTTGGGCAGTGGGGGCGGAAACACCATATATTTT CASSLGSGGGNTIYF